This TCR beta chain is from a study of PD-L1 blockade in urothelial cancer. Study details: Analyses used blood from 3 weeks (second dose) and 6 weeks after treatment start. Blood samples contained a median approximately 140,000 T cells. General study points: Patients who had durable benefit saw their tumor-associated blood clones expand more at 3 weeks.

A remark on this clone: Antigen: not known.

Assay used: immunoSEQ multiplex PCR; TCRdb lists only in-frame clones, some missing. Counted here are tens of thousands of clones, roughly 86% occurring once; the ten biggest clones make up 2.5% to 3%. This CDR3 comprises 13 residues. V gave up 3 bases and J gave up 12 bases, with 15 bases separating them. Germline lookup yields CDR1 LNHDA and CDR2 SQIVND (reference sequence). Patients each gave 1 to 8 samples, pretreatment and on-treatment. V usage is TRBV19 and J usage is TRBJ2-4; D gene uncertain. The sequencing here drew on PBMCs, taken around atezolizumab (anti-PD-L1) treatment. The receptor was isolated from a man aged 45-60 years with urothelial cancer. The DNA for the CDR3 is TGTGCCAGTAGTATGGGTGACATCTTGAATCAGTACTTC. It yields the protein CASSMGDILNQYF.